The sequence of this T cell receptor beta chain was determined in a study of siplizumab effects on memory and regulatory T cells. A word on this clone: What it binds is not known.

Sequenced by immunoSEQ multiplex PCR; TCRdb stores in-frame clones only, minus some. This sample has fewer than 100,000 clones, with roughly 94% found just once. Regarding the study as a whole: Memory cells that were CD4+ and unstimulated gave rise to alloreactive sequences, which siplizumab significantly reduced. Naive T cells were seemingly more diverse than memory cells, and major contributions to the alloresponse seemed to be made by them.

This clonotype was sampled from a human donor in good health. The sequenced material came from non-Treg CD4+ T cells sorted from blood.

The DNA of the CDR3 is TGTGCCGCCCGGCCGGGACTAGCGGGGGGAAGGGGAAACATTCAGTACTTC. Translation gives CAARPGLAGGRGNIQYF. This sequence joins TRBV21-1 and TRBJ2-4; the table's TRBD2 call for D was not verified on the DNA. TRBV21-1 is termed a pseudogene. This CDR3 has 17 amino acids.